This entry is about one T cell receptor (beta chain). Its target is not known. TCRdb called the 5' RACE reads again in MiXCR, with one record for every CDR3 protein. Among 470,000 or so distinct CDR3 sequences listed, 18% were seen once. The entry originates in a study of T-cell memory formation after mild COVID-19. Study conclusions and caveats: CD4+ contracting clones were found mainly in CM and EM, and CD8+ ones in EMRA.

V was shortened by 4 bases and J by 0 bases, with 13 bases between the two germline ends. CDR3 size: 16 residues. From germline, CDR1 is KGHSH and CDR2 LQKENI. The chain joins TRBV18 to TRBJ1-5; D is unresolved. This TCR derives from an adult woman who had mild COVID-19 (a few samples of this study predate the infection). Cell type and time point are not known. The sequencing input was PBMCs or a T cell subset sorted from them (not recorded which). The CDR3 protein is CASSRGSIFSNQPQHF. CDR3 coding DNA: TGTGCCAGCTCACGTGGATCGATTTTTAGCAATCAGCCCCAGCATTTT. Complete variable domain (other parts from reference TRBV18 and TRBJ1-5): NAGVMQNPRHLVRRRGQEARLRCSPMKGHSHVYWYRQLPEEGLKFMVYLQKENIIDESGMPKERFSAEFPKEGPSILRIQQVVRGDSAAYFCASSRGSIFSNQPQHFGDGTRLSIL.